Shown below are 3 T cell receptor beta chains from a single sample sequenced in a study of blood T cells in healthy people across ages. The second PCR ran about 7 to 12 cycles with a sample-barcoded 5' primer and J-beta primers. TCRdb itself ran the 5' RACE reads through MiXCR, one entry per CDR3 protein. This table has approximately 850,000 distinct CDR3 sequences, approximately 48% appearing once. Sample: blood. The receptors come from a man aged 55 to 70 in good health.

There are a few counts of this clonotype. This sequence joins TRBV21-1 and TRBJ2-7; TRBD1 is the table's D call and was not checked against the DNA. TRBV21-1 is an annotated pseudogene. The CDR3 runs to 15 residues. The CDR3 DNA reads TGTGCCAGCAGCAAAAAAGGGTCAGGGGTCCACGAGCAGTACTTC. Protein sequence: CASSKKGSGVHEQYF.

V usage is TRBV7-2 and J usage is TRBJ1-1; D remains ambiguous. CDR3 length: 13 residues. CDR1 and CDR2 from the germline V gene are SGHTA and FQGNSA. V gave up 8 bases and J gave up 0 bases, with 10 bases separating them. The CDR3 DNA follows: TGTGCCAGCCGCGAAGAGCTGAACACTGAAGCTTTCTTT. Amino acid sequence: CASREELNTEAFF.

The chain uses TRBV7-2 and TRBJ2-1; 13 nucleotides align to TRBD2. The CDR3 is 16 residues long. J gave up 3 bases and V 6 bases, and 5 bases lay outside the gene matches. CDR1 is SGHTA and CDR2 is FQGNSA in the germline V gene. The CDR3 DNA reads TGTGCCAGCAGTCGGACTAGCGGGGGCTTCTACAATGAGCAGTTCTTC. The encoded protein is CASSRTSGGFYNEQFF.